One and the same sample provided the 27 T cell receptor beta chains below, sequenced in a study of cytomegalovirus exposure and HLA in healthy donors. The PCR made use of 60 Vbeta and 13 Jbeta primers. This table comes from immunoSEQ multiplex PCR, and its TCRdb copy is limited to in-frame clones, with some not included. The table lists about 160,000 clones, just under 80% of them singletons. The source material was PBMCs. These receptors were obtained from a woman in her 50s in good health and CMV-seropositive.

The genes are TRBV28 and TRBJ2-3, with 7 positions matching TRBD2. V lost 6 bases and J lost 5; bases outside the gene matches: 14. This CDR3 comprises 16 residues. Germline CDR1 MDHEN, CDR2 SYDVKM. CDR3 in DNA: TGTGCCAGCAGCCCCGGGGGGAGGGCCTATGGAGATACGCAGTATTTT. Encoded protein: CASSPGGRAYGDTQYF.

V is TRBV27 and J is TRBJ2-7, with 7 bases that match TRBD2. This CDR3 comprises 18 residues. The V and J ends lost 0 bases and 9 bases, in that order; junction bases with no gene match: 20. The germline gives CDR1 MNHEY, CDR2 SMNVEV (reference sequence). CDR3 in DNA: TGTGCCAGCAGTTTATCGATCGGGGAGGGGCAGGGTGGAAACCGGCAGTACTTC. Translated, it gives CASSLSIGEGQGGNRQYF.

A few counts support this clone. The chain links TRBV9 to TRBJ2-2; D unclear. The germline V gene has CDR1 SGDLS and CDR2 YYNGEE. V was shortened by 1 base and J by 4 bases, with 5 bases between the two germline ends. The CDR3 is 13 amino acids. The CDR3 protein is CASSVSGTGELFF. The CDR3 DNA follows: TGTGCCAGCAGCGTATCGGGCACCGGGGAGCTGTTTTTT.

This sequence joins TRBV15 and TRBJ1-4; 7 bases are a match to TRBD1. Per germline, CDR1 LNHNV and CDR2 YYDKDF (reference sequence). Trimming removed 6 bases from V and 7 bases from J; junction bases left unmatched: 11. The length of the CDR3 is 15 residues. The CDR3, as DNA: TGTGCCACCAGGCCTCGTAGGGACAGCTTTGAAAAACTGTTTTTT. Translation gives CATRPRRDSFEKLFF. The complete variable domain, with remaining parts taken from reference TRBV15 and TRBJ1-4, reads DAMVIQNPRYQVTQFGKPVTLSCSQTLNHNVMYWYQQKSSQAPKLLFHYYDKDFNNEADTPDNFQSRRPNTSFCFLDIRSPGLGDTAMYLCATRPRRDSFEKLFFGSGTQLSVL.

The chain joins TRBV14 to TRBJ2-7, with D tentatively TRBD2 (6 bases). Germline loops: CDR1 SGHDN, CDR2 FVKESK. This CDR3 is built from 13 residues. The germline V and J ends were trimmed by 3 bases and 1 base, with 7 bases remaining between them. The CDR3 DNA reads as TGTGCCAGCAGCCACCTAGCGTCCTACGAGCAGTACTTC. Protein product: CASSHLASYEQYF.

The chain is built from TRBV30 and TRBJ1-4, with D hard to call. V was trimmed by 0 bases and J by 8 bases, leaving 13 bases between them. This CDR3 is 14 amino acids long. Per germline, CDR1 GTSNPN and CDR2 SVGIG (reference sequence). The CDR3 DNA is TGTGCCTGGAGTGTAGTGCGGACTGAGGAAAAACTGTTTTTT. It is translated as CAWSVVRTEEKLFF. The variable domain in full, completed from reference TRBV30 and TRBJ1-4, reads SQTIHQWPATLVQPVGSPLSLECTVEGTSNPNLYWYRQAAGRGLQLLFYSVGIGQISSEVPQNLSASRPQDRQFILSSKKLLLSDSGFYLCAWSVVRTEEKLFFGSGTQLSVL.

This clone was recorded once. Written as DNA, the CDR3 is TGCGCCAGCAGTCCCGAGGGGGACACACCTTACGAGCAGTACTTC. This codes for CASSPEGDTPYEQYF. The rearrangement joins TRBV5-1 to TRBJ2-7, with D perhaps TRBD1 (6 bases). CDR1 is SGHRS and CDR2 is YFSETQ in the germline V gene. The CDR3 sequence is 15 residues long. V lost 5 bases to trimming and J lost 4 bases, with 19 bases between them.

This chain links TRBV28 with TRBJ1-5; 9 bases are a match to TRBD1. CDR1 and CDR2 from the germline V gene are MDHEN and SYDVKM. This CDR3 spans 11 amino acids. The V and J ends lost 10 bases and 9 bases, in that order; junction bases with no gene match: 4. CDR3 sequence reads: CATDRGGPQHF. CDR3 in DNA: TGTGCCACCGACAGGGGGGGGCCCCAGCATTTT.

CDR3 sequence reads: CASSAEGLAGEETQYF. The CDR3 DNA sequence: TGTGCCAGCAGCGCCGAGGGACTAGCGGGAGAAGAGACCCAGTACTTC. This chain connects TRBV9 to TRBJ2-5; 14 bases match TRBD2. CDR3 size: 16 residues. Germline V gives CDR1 SGDLS, CDR2 YYNGEE. V was clipped by 3 bases and J by 3 bases; unmatched bases: 4. Full variable domain (outside the CDR3, taken from reference TRBV9 and TRBJ2-5): DSGVTQTPKHLITATGQRVTLRCSPRSGDLSVYWYQQSLDQGLQFLIQYYNGEERAKGNILERFSAQQFPDLHSELNLSSLELGDSALYFCASSAEGLAGEETQYFGPGTRLLVL.

The CDR3 nucleotides are TGTGCCAGCAGCTGGACAGGGGCCGGAACTGAAGCTTTCTTT. The encoded protein is CASSWTGAGTEAFF. The chain has TRBV5-6 and TRBJ1-1, with TRBD1 matching 9 bases. With 3 bases clipped from V and 5 bases from J, the junction kept 5 bases outside the gene matches. This CDR3 region has 14 residues. The germline V gene has CDR1 SGHDT and CDR2 YYEEEE. The full variable domain, with the rest looked up from reference TRBV5-6 and TRBJ1-1, is DAGVTQSPTHLIKTRGQQVTLRCSPKSGHDTVSWYQQALGQGPQFIFQYYEEEERQRGNFPDRFSGHQFPNYSSELNVNALLLGDSALYLCASSWTGAGTEAFFGQGTRLTVV.

This chain uses TRBV7-2 with TRBJ1-5, with a tentative D call TRBD1 (5 bases). Deletions cut 2 bases from V and 2 bases from J, with 10 bases between. The germline V gene encodes CDR1 SGHTA and CDR2 FQGNSA. The CDR3 consists of 15 residues. The CDR3 region has the DNA TGTGCCAGCAGCTTAAACTGGGGGGGCAATCAGCCCCAGCATTTT. Translated, it gives CASSLNWGGNQPQHF.

The chain has TRBV30 and TRBJ2-2; 8 bases fit TRBD1. The ends lost 1 base at V and 1 base at J; junction bases unmatched: 8. This CDR3 spans 17 amino acids. CDR1 and CDR2 (germline): GTSNPN, SVGIG (reference sequence). The CDR3 DNA reads TGTGCCTGGAGTGGGGTCTCCGGGACAGGGAACACCGGGGAGCTGTTTTTT. Encoded protein: CAWSGVSGTGNTGELFF.

The chain has TRBV7-9 and TRBJ2-7; 8 nucleotides line up with TRBD2. V shed 1 base and J 6 bases; nucleotides not matched to a gene: 8. CDR3 length: 15 amino acids. Looked up from germline, CDR1 is SEHNR and CDR2 is FQNEAQ (reference sequence). CDR3 amino acids: CASSLDASGLSEQYF. The CDR3 bases are TGTGCCAGCAGCTTAGACGCTAGCGGGCTGAGCGAGCAGTACTTC.

The genes are TRBV29-1 and TRBJ1-2; no definite D call. The V end was cut by 0 bases, the J end by 2 bases, with 13 bases between. The CDR3 covers 15 residues. Germline V CDR1 and CDR2: SQVTM, ANQGSEA. The CDR3 protein is CSVEDRRTANYGYTF. DNA for the CDR3: TGCAGCGTTGAAGATCGGAGAACGGCCAACTATGGCTACACCTTC.

The chain is built from TRBV9 and TRBJ2-1, with TRBD2 matching 8 bases. Germline CDR1 SGDLS, CDR2 YYNGEE. V was clipped by 5 bases and J by 1 base; unmatched bases: 11. The CDR3 has 17 residues. CDR3 sequence reads: CASSPHTGGASYNEQFF. The CDR3 DNA follows: TGTGCCAGCAGTCCCCACACCGGGGGGGCTTCCTACAATGAGCAGTTCTTC.

The chain has TRBV29-1 and TRBJ2-1, with D perhaps TRBD2 (7 bases). The length of the CDR3 is 15 residues. Trimming cost V 8 bases and J 4 bases, with 21 bases left between them. Germline CDR1 reads SQVTM; CDR2 reads ANQGSEA. The CDR3 region has the DNA TGCAGCCCCCTGGTAGCGGGTAGGGGGTACAATGAGCAGTTCTTC. Its protein is CSPLVAGRGYNEQFF.

CDR3 coding DNA: TGTGCCAGCAGCGTAGGGAGAGCGGGAGAAGGGGAGCAGTACTTC. As protein: CASSVGRAGEGEQYF. This rearrangement joins TRBV9 to TRBJ2-7, with TRBD2 matching 8 bases. The CDR3 runs 15 residues. Unmatched junction bases numbered 9, after V lost 0 bases and J lost 7 bases. Germline loops: CDR1 SGDLS, CDR2 YYNGEE.

The chain has TRBV19 and TRBJ2-4, with TRBD2 identical over 16 bases. The CDR3 runs 19 residues. After removal of 5 bases from V and 2 bases from J, the junction contained 9 bases not matched to a gene. Germline V gene sequence: CDR1 LNHDA, CDR2 SQIVND (reference sequence). The CDR3 sequence is CASSPGLAGGPRTKNIQYF. The CDR3 DNA follows: TGTGCCAGTAGTCCGGGACTAGCGGGAGGGCCGAGGACCAAAAACATTCAGTACTTC.

V gene TRBV4-1 combines with J gene TRBJ2-7; D is unresolved. The germline V and J ends were trimmed by 1 base and 3 bases, with 10 bases remaining between them. Germline CDR1 reads MGHRA; CDR2 reads YSYEKL. This CDR3 has 14 amino acids. The CDR3 is CASSQAWANYEQYF. CDR3 coding DNA: TGCGCCAGCAGCCAAGCATGGGCTAACTACGAGCAGTACTTC.

The rearrangement uses TRBV6-1 and TRBJ2-5; the match to TRBD1 covers 7 bases. The ends lost 4 bases at V and 5 bases at J; junction bases unmatched: 4. Germline V CDR1 and CDR2: MNHNS, SASEGT. CDR3 length: 13 residues. This chain's CDR3 is CASSVTGRETQYF. CDR3 sequence (DNA): TGTGCCAGCAGTGTGACAGGGCGGGAGACCCAGTACTTC.

This chain links TRBV18 with TRBJ2-5; 9 nucleotides line up with TRBD1. Germline CDR1 is KGHSH and CDR2 is LQKENI. Unmatched junction bases numbered 13, after V lost 5 bases and J lost 3 bases. The CDR3 is made up of 17 amino acids. CDR3 sequence reads: CASSTGLGQGAEETQYF. In DNA form, the CDR3 reads TGTGCCAGCTCAACGGGGTTGGGACAGGGAGCCGAAGAGACCCAGTACTTC.

The rearrangement uses TRBV7-2 and TRBJ2-1, with unresolved D. This CDR3 contains 15 residues. Germline V CDR1 and CDR2: SGHTA, FQGNSA. The V end lost 5 bases, the J end lost 5 bases, and 16 bases lay between the germline ends. CDR3 sequence (DNA): TGTGCCAGCAGCCGAACGGCGGTCTTTAACAATGAGCAGTTCTTC. Its translation: CASSRTAVFNNEQFF.

This sequence joins TRBV5-4 and TRBJ2-7; D remains unclear. V gave up 3 bases and J gave up 4 bases, with 11 bases separating them. Looked up from germline, CDR1 is SGHNT and CDR2 is YYREEE (reference sequence). The CDR3 runs to 13 residues. In DNA, the CDR3 is TGTGCCAGCAGCTCGAACTTGCTTTACGAGCAGTACTTC. Translation gives CASSSNLLYEQYF.

The chain employs TRBV16 and TRBJ2-4, with 8 bases that match TRBD1. The V gene end was trimmed by 0 bases and the J gene end by 0 bases; junction bases not matched to a gene: 1. Germline V lookup: CDR1 KGHSY, CDR2 FQNENV. This CDR3 has 16 amino acids. The CDR3 DNA reads TGTGCCAGCAGCCAATCGGACAGGGAAGCCAAAAACATTCAGTACTTC. It yields the protein CASSQSDREAKNIQYF.

V usage is TRBV5-1 and J usage is TRBJ1-1; perhaps TRBD1 as D (6 bases). Per germline, CDR1 SGHRS and CDR2 YFSETQ. This CDR3 is 13 amino acids long. V was clipped by 0 bases and J by 10 bases, with 13 bases between them. The CDR3 bases are TGCGCCAGCAGCTTGGAACAGGGTACAGGAGCTTTCTTT. Its protein is CASSLEQGTGAFF.

The chain combines TRBV28 with TRBJ1-2; D remains unclear. The CDR3 runs 12 residues. Trimming took 3 bases from V and 6 from J, leaving 8 bases between them. CDR1 and CDR2 from the germline V gene are MDHEN and SYDVKM. The DNA for the CDR3 is TGTGCCAGCAGTTTTGCGGGAGATGGCTACACCTTC. Its translation is CASSFAGDGYTF.

The chain employs TRBV30 and TRBJ1-5; no clear D gene. The CDR3 sequence is 13 residues long. The germline V gene has CDR1 GTSNPN and CDR2 SVGIG (reference sequence). V shed 2 bases and J shed 3 bases, with 8 bases lying between them. CDR3 sequence reads: CAWSSGNNQPQHF. The CDR3 DNA reads as TGTGCCTGGAGTTCCGGGAACAATCAGCCCCAGCATTTT. The variable domain in full, completed from reference TRBV30 and TRBJ1-5, reads SQTIHQWPATLVQPVGSPLSLECTVEGTSNPNLYWYRQAAGRGLQLLFYSVGIGQISSEVPQNLSASRPQDRQFILSSKKLLLSDSGFYLCAWSSGNNQPQHFGDGTRLSIL.